This TCR beta chain was profiled in a study of T cells expressing NK-cell markers. Comment on this clonotype: As yet, its antigen is unknown.

General study points: NKG2C+ dominant clonotype frequencies in 5 or 6 donors were roughly 1.0-7.5% of CD8+ T cells.

The CDR3 extends over 16 amino acids. CDR1 is SGHDT, CDR2 YYEEEE, per germline. UMIs were included in TCR beta cDNA generated by 5'RACE template switching. TCRdb reprocessed the 5' RACE reads and keeps a single row for each CDR3 protein, giving no DNA. This repertoire includes 550,000 to 600,000 distinct CDR3 sequences. Sequencing used blood T cells: a sorted CD56 or NKG2C T cell subset, CD4+ or CD8+ T cells, or bulk PBMC T cells (not recorded which). This clonotype was obtained from a man aged 18-30 years in good health. This sequence joins TRBV5-6 and TRBJ2-5; TCRdb outputs TRBD1, but without DNA this stays unchecked. The CDR3 sequence: CASSYRLFVDQETQYF.